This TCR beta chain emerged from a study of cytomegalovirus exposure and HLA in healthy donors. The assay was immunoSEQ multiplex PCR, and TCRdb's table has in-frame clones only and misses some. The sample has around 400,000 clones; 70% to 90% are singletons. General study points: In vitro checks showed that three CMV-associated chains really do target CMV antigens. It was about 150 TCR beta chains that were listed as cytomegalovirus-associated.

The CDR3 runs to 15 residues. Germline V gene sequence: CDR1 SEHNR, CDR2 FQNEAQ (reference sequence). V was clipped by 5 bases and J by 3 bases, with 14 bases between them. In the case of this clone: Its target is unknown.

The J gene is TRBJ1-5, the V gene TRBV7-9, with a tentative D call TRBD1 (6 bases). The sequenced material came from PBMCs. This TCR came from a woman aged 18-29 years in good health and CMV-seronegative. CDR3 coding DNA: TGTGCCAGCAGCCAGGGCCCAGGGGCCAATCAGCCCCAGCATTTT. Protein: CASSQGPGANQPQHF.